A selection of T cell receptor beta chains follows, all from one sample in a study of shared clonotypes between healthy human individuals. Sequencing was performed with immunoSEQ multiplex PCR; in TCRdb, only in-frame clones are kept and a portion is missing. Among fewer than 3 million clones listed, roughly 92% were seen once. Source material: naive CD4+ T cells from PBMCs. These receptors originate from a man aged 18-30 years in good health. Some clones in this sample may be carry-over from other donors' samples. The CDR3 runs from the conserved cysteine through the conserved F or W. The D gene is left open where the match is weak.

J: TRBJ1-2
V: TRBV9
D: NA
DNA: TGTGCCAGCAGCCCGGATGGACAGTCATATGGCTACACCTTC
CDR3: CASSPDGQSYGYTF

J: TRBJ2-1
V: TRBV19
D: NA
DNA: TGTGCCAGCCTACCCACCGATGGTCTTTACAATGAGCAGTTCTTC
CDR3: CASLPTDGLYNEQFF

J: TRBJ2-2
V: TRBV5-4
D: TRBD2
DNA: TGTGCCAGCAGTACACTAGCGGGAGGGCGGGCCGGGGAGCTGTTTTTT
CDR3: CASSTLAGGRAGELFF

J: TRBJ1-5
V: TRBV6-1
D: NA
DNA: TGTGCCAGCAGTGAAGTAGGACAGAATCAGCCCCAGCATTTT
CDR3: CASSEVGQNQPQHF

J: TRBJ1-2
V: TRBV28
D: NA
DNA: TGTGCCACCCCTCTGCCGGGGTCCCTCTATGGCTACACCTTC
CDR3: CATPLPGSLYGYTF

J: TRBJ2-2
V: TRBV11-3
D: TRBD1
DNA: TGTGCCAGCAGCTTAGTCCCCCCGGGACAGGGGGGTACCGGGGAGCTGTTTTTT
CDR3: CASSLVPPGQGGTGELFF

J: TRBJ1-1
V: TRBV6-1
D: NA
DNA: TGTGCCAGCAGTTCACAGAGGGACACTGAAGCTTTCTTT
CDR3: CASSSQRDTEAFF

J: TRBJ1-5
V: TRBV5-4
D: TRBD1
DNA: TGTGCCAGCAGCTCGGACAGGGGGAATCAGCCCCAGCATTTT
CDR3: CASSSDRGNQPQHF

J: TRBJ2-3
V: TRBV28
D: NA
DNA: TGTGCCAGCAGTTCCGGTCGAGATACGCAGTATTTT
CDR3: CASSSGRDTQYF

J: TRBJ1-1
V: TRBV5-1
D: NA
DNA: TGCGCCAGCAGCTTAATCTCAGGGGACACTGAAGCTTTCTTT
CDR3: CASSLISGDTEAFF

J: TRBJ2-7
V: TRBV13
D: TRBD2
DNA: TGTGCCAGCAGCTTCCGCGGGAGTTACGAGCAGTACTTC
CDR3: CASSFRGSYEQYF